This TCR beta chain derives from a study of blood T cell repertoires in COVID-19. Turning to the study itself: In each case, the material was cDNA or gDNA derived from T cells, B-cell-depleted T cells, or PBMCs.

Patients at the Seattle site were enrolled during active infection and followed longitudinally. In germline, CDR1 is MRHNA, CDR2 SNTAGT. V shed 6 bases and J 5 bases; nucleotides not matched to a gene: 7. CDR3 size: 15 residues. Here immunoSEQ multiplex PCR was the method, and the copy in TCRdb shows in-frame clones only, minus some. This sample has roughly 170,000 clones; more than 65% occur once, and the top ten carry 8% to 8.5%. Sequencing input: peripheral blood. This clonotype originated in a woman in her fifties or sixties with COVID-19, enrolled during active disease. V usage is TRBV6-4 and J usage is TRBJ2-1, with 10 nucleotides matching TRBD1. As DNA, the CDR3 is TGTGCCAGCAGACGAGACAGGGGGCTCAACAATGAGCAGTTCTTC. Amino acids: CASRRDRGLNNEQFF.